Below, one T cell receptor beta chain is given with its context. These data belong to a study of cytomegalovirus exposure and HLA in healthy donors. PCR was performed using 60 Vbeta and 13 Jbeta primers. Clones were sequenced by immunoSEQ multiplex PCR, and TCRdb holds only the in-frame ones, with some missing. Of more than 95,000 clones listed, 9.5% are singletons. The germline V gene encodes CDR1 SGHNT and CDR2 YENEEA. V trimming: 5 bases; J trimming: 2 bases; junction bases outside the gene matches: 10. The CDR3 is 16 amino acids. This sequence joins TRBV11-3 and TRBJ2-3, with 7 nucleotides matching TRBD1. The receptor was isolated from a man aged 25-45 years in good health and CMV-seronegative. The sequenced material came from PBMCs. CDR3 loop: CASSRGPRGFTDTQYF. CDR3 in DNA: TGTGCCAGCAGCCGAGGCCCCAGGGGGTTCACAGATACGCAGTATTTT.